This T cell receptor (beta chain) was sequenced during a study of OX40 agonist ivuxolimab in advanced cancers. Study-level information: Cohort: 80% to 90% men, mean age approximately 66, aged roughly 20 to 79.

Points on this clone: Its antigen is unidentified.

General study results and limits: At doses 0.1 to 3.0 mg/kg, CD4+ and CD8+ clones expanded.

V lost 5 bases to trimming and J lost 3 bases; unmatched junction nucleotides: 15. Germline V gene lookup returns CDR1 SGHVS and CDR2 FQNEAQ. CDR3 size: 18 residues. The repertoire was sequenced with immunoSEQ multiplex PCR; TCRdb's copy has only in-frame clones and lacks some. The data show over 80,000 clones, with roughly nine tenths seen just once and 0.75% to 0.95% held by the top ten. Sequencing used CD4+ or CD8+ T cells sorted from blood, obtained in a trial of the OX40 agonist ivuxolimab. This sequence was found in an adult with an advanced solid tumor such as melanoma, head and neck, liver or kidney cancer. This chain connects TRBV7-8 to TRBJ2-5; 10 bases are shared with TRBD2. The CDR3, as DNA: TGTGCCAGCAGCCGCTGGGCTAGCGGGAGATTCATGGAAGAGACCCAGTACTTC. This gives the protein CASSRWASGRFMEETQYF. Using reference TRBV7-8 and TRBJ2-5 for the parts outside the CDR3, the full variable domain is GAGVSQSPRYKVAKRGQDVALRCDPISGHVSLFWYQQALGQGPEFLTYFQNEAQLDKSGLPSDRFFAERPEGSVSTLKIQRTQQEDSAVYLCASSRWASGRFMEETQYFGPGTRLLVL.